A single sample is the source of the 31 T cell receptor beta chains below, sequenced in a study of PD-1 blockade in classical Hodgkin lymphoma (dated by TCRdb to about 2020). Explained via the paper, the time point label denotes: cycle 2 day 1 (C2D1) of nivolumab. Every trial patient had relapsed following autologous stem cell transplantation, and prior brentuximab vedotin exposure was what differed among cohorts A, B and C. Libraries were constructed by the immunoSEQ multiplex PCR assay. The table was pulled from immuneACCESS by TCRdb, which kept in-frame rearrangements only. Such tables lose some clones; where checked, under half of the loss comes from unresolved V genes, and the rest has no known cause. The sample table records around 46,000 clones; around three quarters of these occur just once. Roughly 20% of the sample goes to the ten largest clones. Source: peripheral blood mononuclear cells (PBMCs), taken before the second cycle of nivolumab. The receptors were sampled from a human donor with classical Hodgkin lymphoma.

Here the CDR3 reads CASSVNPANQETQYF. DNA for the CDR3: TGTGCCAGCAGCGTAAACCCAGCGAATCAAGAGACCCAGTACTTC. The rearrangement links TRBV9 to TRBJ2-5; D is unclear. CDR1 SGDLS and CDR2 YYNGEE come from the germline V gene. The ends were cut back, 1 base at V and 2 bases at J, with 12 bases in the middle. The CDR3 consists of 15 residues. The full variable domain, completed using reference TRBV9 and TRBJ2-5, is DSGVTQTPKHLITATGQRVTLRCSPRSGDLSVYWYQQSLDQGLQFLIQYYNGEERAKGNILERFSAQQFPDLHSELNLSSLELGDSALYFCASSVNPANQETQYFGPGTRLLVL.

J is TRBJ1-4 and V is TRBV6-5, with D tentatively TRBD1 (5 bases). The CDR3 totals 14 residues. V lost 6 bases and J 6 bases, leaving 14 bases between the germline ends. Germline CDR1 and CDR2: MNHEY and SVGAGI. CDR3 sequence: CASRLRGRDEKLFF. CDR3 nucleotides: TGTGCCAGCAGGCTCCGGGGCAGGGATGAAAAACTGTTTTTT.

The rearrangement uses TRBV28 and TRBJ2-1; TRBD1 might be the D (5 bases). The V end was cut by 7 bases, the J end by 0 bases, with 16 bases between. The CDR3 totals 16 residues. The germline V gene encodes CDR1 MDHEN and CDR2 SYDVKM. The CDR3 region has the DNA TGTGCCAGCATGGATGGGGCCCGCATCTCCTACAATGAGCAGTTCTTC. Its translation: CASMDGARISYNEQFF.

V gene TRBV30 combines with J gene TRBJ1-1; a possible D gene is TRBD1 (6 bases). Looked up from germline, CDR1 is GTSNPN and CDR2 is SVGIG (reference sequence). V was shortened by 7 bases and J by 7 bases, with 19 bases between the two germline ends. The CDR3 has 13 residues. Here the CDR3 reads CAYQKAWGHEAFF. Here the CDR3 DNA reads TGTGCCTACCAAAAAGCATGGGGGCATGAAGCTTTCTTT.

This sequence joins TRBV11-2 and TRBJ2-5; 9 nucleotides agree with TRBD1. Germline trimming cut 4 bases from V and 0 bases from J; bases unmatched to any gene: 3. Looked up from germline, CDR1 is SGHAT and CDR2 is FQNNGV. This CDR3 region has 15 residues. The CDR3 loop reads CASSSRDRDQETQYF. As DNA, the CDR3 is TGTGCCAGCAGCTCCCGGGACAGGGACCAAGAGACCCAGTACTTC.

The J gene is TRBJ1-2, the V gene TRBV7-3, with TRBD1 matching over 10 bases. V shed 4 bases and J 4 bases; nucleotides not matched to a gene: 6. Per the germline V gene, CDR1 is SGHTA and CDR2 is FQGTGA. The CDR3 sequence is 15 residues long. In DNA form, the CDR3 reads TGTGCCAGCAGCTCCACCGGGACAGGGGCCTATGGCTACACCTTC. It is translated as CASSSTGTGAYGYTF.

This clone turned up a few times. The rearrangement uses TRBV28 and TRBJ1-6, with a weak D call TRBD1 (5 bases). Trimming took off 4 bases at V and 10 bases at J, with 17 bases between the two ends. The CDR3 length is 15 residues. Germline loops: CDR1 MDHEN, CDR2 SYDVKM. The CDR3 here is CASSSPGAGRSPLHF. The CDR3 DNA is TGTGCCAGCAGTTCCCCAGGAGCGGGGCGATCACCCCTCCACTTT.

The chain recombines TRBV6-1 with TRBJ1-5; D ambiguous. The CDR3 is 12 amino acids. Germline V gives CDR1 MNHNS, CDR2 SASEGT. Trimming shortened V by 6 bases and J by 4 bases, and 7 bases separated the two germline ends. In nucleotides, the CDR3 is TGTGCCAGCAGGTTATCAAATCAGCCCCAGCATTTT. It codes for CASRLSNQPQHF.

The chain combines TRBV6-1 with TRBJ1-1; D unclear. The V gene's germline CDR1 is MNHNS and CDR2 SASEGT. The CDR3 totals 13 residues. The ends were cut back, 2 bases at V and 1 base at J, with 5 bases in the middle. The CDR3 nucleotides read TGTGCCAGCAGTGAATCGCGGAACACTGAAGCTTTCTTT. This codes for CASSESRNTEAFF.

This clone was counted only a few times. The rearrangement links TRBV7-9 to TRBJ1-3; no reliable D call. This CDR3 spans 14 amino acids. CDR1 and CDR2 (germline): SEHNR, FQNEAQ (reference sequence). The V gene lost 8 bases and the J gene lost 2 bases, with 13 bases spanning the gap. In DNA, the CDR3 is TGTGCCAGCGGCACATGGCCCCCTGGAAACACCATATATTTT. Its translation is CASGTWPPGNTIYF.

The rearrangement uses TRBV10-1 and TRBJ2-7, with TRBD2 matching 7 bases. V lost 6 bases and J lost 2; bases outside the gene matches: 4. Germline V gene data show CDR1 as WNHNN and CDR2 as SYGVQD (reference sequence). The CDR3 consists of 13 residues. DNA of the CDR3: TGCGCCAGCAGCTCTAGCGGAACCTACGAGCAGTACTTC. This encodes CASSSSGTYEQYF.

This chain connects TRBV4-3 to TRBJ1-2, with D unresolved. The V end lost 0 bases, the J end lost 4 bases, and 12 bases lay between the germline ends. Germline CDR1 reads LGHNA; CDR2 reads YSLEER. The CDR3 has 15 amino acids. In DNA, the CDR3 is TGCGCCAGCAGCCAAGACCTGACATCCTTCTATGGCTACACCTTC. Protein product: CASSQDLTSFYGYTF.

The chain uses TRBV5-4 and TRBJ2-4; D is perhaps TRBD2 (6 bases). This CDR3 comprises 13 residues. V dropped 4 bases and J dropped 6 bases, with 11 bases sitting between them. CDR1 is SGHNT and CDR2 is YYREEE in the germline V gene (reference sequence). Here the CDR3 reads CASSMEGLNIQYF. In DNA, the CDR3 is TGTGCCAGCAGCATGGAGGGCCTAAACATTCAGTACTTC.

J is TRBJ2-7 and V is TRBV6-6, with 8 bases identical to TRBD2. Germline-derived CDR1 and CDR2 are MNHNY and SVGAGI (reference sequence). This CDR3 region has 16 residues. Trimming took 2 bases from V and 5 from J; bases not matched to a gene: 11. CDR3 DNA: TGTGCCAGCAGTTACCATACCGGGACTAGTCCCCACGAGCAGTACTTC. Translation: CASSYHTGTSPHEQYF.

The chain links TRBV18 to TRBJ1-6; D may be TRBD1 (6 bases). Trimming took off 1 base at V and 9 bases at J, with 13 bases between the two ends. CDR1 is KGHSH and CDR2 is LQKENI in the germline V gene. This CDR3 is built from 15 residues. The CDR3 DNA reads as TGTGCCAGCTCACCACTACAGGGATCCGGTTCACCCCTCCACTTT. It encodes CASSPLQGSGSPLHF.

The chain employs TRBV4-1 and TRBJ2-7; possibly TRBD2 for D (5 bases). The CDR3 is 19 amino acids. Looked up from germline, CDR1 is MGHRA and CDR2 is YSYEKL. V was clipped by 0 bases and J by 3 bases, with 24 bases between them. The CDR3 region is CASSQDVIGSGPPHYEQYF. The CDR3 nucleotides are TGCGCCAGCAGCCAAGATGTTATTGGGAGCGGACCACCCCACTACGAGCAGTACTTC.

This clone was seen a single time. The chain couples TRBV18 to TRBJ2-1, with a weak D call TRBD2 (6 bases). Germline lookup yields CDR1 KGHSH and CDR2 LQKENI. The CDR3 runs to 14 residues. V lost 4 bases, J lost 8 bases, and 15 bases lay in between. CDR3 nucleotide sequence: TGTGCCAGCTCACGATCCCCCGGGGGTGATGAGCAGTTCTTC. Encoded protein: CASSRSPGGDEQFF.

V is TRBV11-2 and J is TRBJ1-2; 7 bases align to TRBD1. Germline loops: CDR1 SGHAT, CDR2 FQNNGV. The CDR3 is 13 amino acids. Trimming cost V 2 bases and J 13 bases; bases outside gene matches: 10. CDR3 protein: CASSLMTGLGRTF. The CDR3 region has the DNA TGTGCCAGCAGCTTAATGACAGGGCTTGGACGCACCTTC.

Regarding this clone: At one boundary the junction diverges from the germline segment, which might be a read error. The chain combines TRBV7-7 with TRBJ2-1; D is uncertain. This CDR3 is 13 amino acids long. The germline V gene encodes CDR1 SSHAT and CDR2 FNYEAQ (reference sequence). CDR3 region: CASSEDLYNEQFF. The CDR3 bases are TGTGCTAGCAGTGAGGACCTCTACAATGAGCAGTTCTTC.

The chain couples TRBV6-4 to TRBJ1-4; tentative D call: TRBD1 (6 bases). This CDR3 is 15 amino acids long. V shed 6 bases and J shed 4 bases, with 15 bases lying between them. Germline V lookup: CDR1 MRHNA, CDR2 SNTAGT. CDR3 region: CASRRQVLRNEKLFF. The CDR3 DNA reads TGTGCCAGCAGAAGACAGGTTCTACGTAATGAAAAACTGTTTTTT.

The V and J genes are TRBV7-9 and TRBJ2-7; D ambiguous. Germline V gives CDR1 SEHNR, CDR2 FQNEAQ (reference sequence). The CDR3 has 12 amino acids. V lost 10 bases and J 3 bases, leaving 13 bases between the germline ends. In DNA, the CDR3 is TGTGCCACCGGGCCGAATATCTACGAGCAGTACTTC. Translated: CATGPNIYEQYF.

This chain links TRBV5-1 with TRBJ1-2, with D possibly being TRBD1 (6 bases). Germline V gene sequence: CDR1 SGHRS, CDR2 YFSETQ. Trimming removed 7 bases from V and 4 bases from J, with 14 bases in between. The CDR3 runs to 13 residues. The DNA of the CDR3 is TGCGCCAGCGCCCCGGGGGCAGGCTATGGCTACACCTTC. This encodes CASAPGAGYGYTF.

The genes are TRBV4-2 and TRBJ2-7; either TRBD1 or TRBD2 may supply D (6 bases each). The CDR3 contains 15 residues. The germline gives CDR1 LGHNA, CDR2 YNFKEQ. The V and J ends lost 0 bases and 5 bases respectively, with 14 bases between them. The CDR3 loop is CASSQDLRGDNEQYF. The CDR3 DNA follows: TGTGCCAGCAGCCAAGATTTAAGGGGGGACAACGAGCAGTACTTC.

This clone was seen only once. The chain couples TRBV18 to TRBJ1-1; D remains unclear. The CDR3 sequence is 11 residues long. V dropped 5 bases and J dropped 7 bases, with 8 bases sitting between them. Germline CDR1 reads KGHSH; CDR2 reads LQKENI. The CDR3 DNA reads TGTGCCAGCTCAGAGAGGGTTGAAGCTTTCTTT. It translates to CASSERVEAFF.

This sequence joins TRBV11-2 and TRBJ2-1, with 10 nucleotides matching TRBD2. V gave up 2 bases and J gave up 6 bases; unmatched junction bases: 1. CDR3 length: 14 residues. Germline CDR1 is SGHAT and CDR2 is FQNNGV. As DNA, the CDR3 is TGTGCCAGCAGCTTAAGCGGGAGGGCCAATGAGCAGTTCTTC. Protein: CASSLSGRANEQFF.

Here the CDR3 DNA reads TGTGCCAGCAGTTTAGGCGTCTGGAGGGACCGAAATGAAAAACTGTTTTTT. Translating it yields CASSLGVWRDRNEKLFF. The V gene is TRBV28, the J gene TRBJ1-4; possible D gene TRBD1, 5 bases. CDR1 and CDR2 from the germline V gene are MDHEN and SYDVKM. CDR3 length: 17 residues. Trimming removed 2 bases from V and 5 bases from J, with 18 bases in between.

The chain employs TRBV27 and TRBJ2-1; 9 bases are a match to TRBD2. There are 14 residues in the CDR3. The J segment lost 9 bases and the V segment lost 7 bases, leaving 10 bases of the junction unmatched. Germline V lookup: CDR1 MNHEY, CDR2 SMNVEV (reference sequence). CDR3 coding DNA: TGTGCCAGCACGAACGGCGGGAGGGCCAGTGAGCAGTTCTTC. It translates to CASTNGGRASEQFF.

The V call is TRBV30, the J call TRBJ1-2; a weak D match, TRBD1 (5 bases). The germline gives CDR1 GTSNPN, CDR2 SVGIG (reference sequence). The V end was cut by 4 bases, the J end by 4 bases, with 19 bases between. The CDR3 is 15 residues long. CDR3 coding DNA: TGTGCCTGGACCAACTGGGGCCCGGGTGGCTATGGCTACACCTTC. It codes for CAWTNWGPGGYGYTF. Combining the CDR3 with reference TRBV30 and TRBJ1-2 gives the whole variable domain SQTIHQWPATLVQPVGSPLSLECTVEGTSNPNLYWYRQAAGRGLQLLFYSVGIGQISSEVPQNLSASRPQDRQFILSSKKLLLSDSGFYLCAWTNWGPGGYGYTFGSGTRLTVV.

A single count supports this clone. The rearrangement links TRBV27 to TRBJ1-5; no clear D gene. The germline V gene has CDR1 MNHEY and CDR2 SMNVEV (reference sequence). This CDR3 comprises 13 residues. Between the trimmed V and J ends, which lost 3 bases and 6 bases, there was a span of 9 bases. The CDR3 nucleotides are TGTGCCAGCAGTTTTAACCCCGTTCAGCCCCAGCATTTT. As protein: CASSFNPVQPQHF.

The chain has TRBV6-5 and TRBJ2-7, with a tentative D call TRBD1 (6 bases). The CDR3 runs 15 residues. Trimming stripped 6 bases from V and 4 bases from J, with 19 bases between. The V gene's germline CDR1 is MNHEY and CDR2 SVGAGI. The DNA for the CDR3 is TGTGCCAGCAGCATAGGACCGATGGGGGCATACGAGCAGTACTTC. It encodes CASSIGPMGAYEQYF.

The chain links TRBV7-3 to TRBJ2-3, with 8 bases fitting TRBD2. After removal of 4 bases from V and 4 bases from J, the junction contained 13 bases not matched to a gene. Germline V gene data show CDR1 as SGHTA and CDR2 as FQGTGA. CDR3 length equals 17 residues. The chain's CDR3 is CASSSGSSGTRADTQYF. The DNA for the CDR3 is TGTGCCAGCAGCTCCGGCAGTAGTGGGACTAGAGCAGATACGCAGTATTTT.